The clone carrying this TCR beta chain was observed at least ten times. Its antigen is as yet unknown. From 5'RACE with constant-segment primers came TCR alpha and TCR beta cDNA libraries that carried sample barcodes and UMIs. TCRdb ran MiXCR on the 5' RACE reads and lists one entry per CDR3 protein. This sample has about 290,000 distinct CDR3 sequences, with under 20% found just once. The data stem from a study of T-cell memory formation after mild COVID-19. Study background: The study found TCR clusters largely donor specific. Regarding the study as a whole: Balance between CD4 and CD8 was seen in clones contracting day 15 to 85, and a CD4+ lean was seen in later expanders.

Per the germline V gene, CDR1 is SGHAT and CDR2 is FQNNGV. V dropped 7 bases and J dropped 0 bases, with 9 bases sitting between them. The CDR3 length is 13 residues. This rearrangement joins TRBV11-2 to TRBJ2-5; the D gene is possibly TRBD2 (6 bases). The sample taken for sequencing was PBMCs or a T cell subset sorted from them (not recorded which). This receptor was obtained from a man aged 18 to 30 who had mild COVID-19 (a few samples of this study predate the infection). Cell type and time point are not known. The CDR3 bases are TGTGCCAGCAATCTAGCGCACCAAGAGACCCAGTACTTC. Translation gives CASNLAHQETQYF.